The 21 T cell receptor beta chains below were found in one sample sequenced in a study of lymphopenia after photon versus proton radiotherapy. Libraries were prepared by immunoSEQ multiplex PCR; TCRdb keeps only in-frame clonotypes and omits some of them. The top ten hold 2% to 2.5% of the sample, which has about 45,000 clones, 85% to 90% seen once. The input for sequencing was peripheral blood, taken from a patient treated with photon-based radiotherapy. The receptors were sampled from a man in his forties with gastric cancer.

The V and J genes are TRBV5-1 and TRBJ2-7; a weak D match, TRBD1 (6 bases). The CDR3 has 13 residues. CDR1 is SGHRS and CDR2 is YFSETQ in the germline V gene. The V end lost 0 bases, the J end lost 5 bases, and 9 bases lay between the germline ends. CDR3 region: CASSLEDSHEQYF. CDR3 nucleotide sequence: TGCGCCAGCAGCTTGGAGGACAGCCACGAGCAGTACTTC.

CDR3 loop: CASSSDFSPLHF. Written as DNA, the CDR3 is TGTGCCAGCAGCTCGGACTTTTCACCCCTCCACTTT. The J gene is TRBJ1-6, the V gene TRBV7-2; the D is unclear. Trimming cost V 4 bases and J 9 bases, with 7 bases left between them. The CDR3 has 12 amino acids. The germline V gene encodes CDR1 SGHTA and CDR2 FQGNSA.

The J gene is TRBJ1-2, the V gene TRBV5-4; 9 bases line up with TRBD1. CDR1 and CDR2 from the germline V gene are SGHNT and YYREEE (reference sequence). The trim removed 1 base at V and 3 bases at J, leaving 7 bases unmatched. The CDR3 covers 16 residues. The CDR3 DNA sequence: TGTGCCAGCAGCTTGCGGGGGGGACAGGGTGACTATGGCTACACCTTC. This encodes CASSLRGGQGDYGYTF.

The rearrangement uses TRBV7-2 and TRBJ1-4; TRBD1 agrees at 9 bases. The CDR3 runs 15 residues. CDR1 and CDR2 from the germline V gene are SGHTA and FQGNSA. Trimming at V came to 5 bases and at J to 8 bases, leaving 9 bases not matched to a gene. The CDR3 protein is CASSLQQGAGEKLFF. The CDR3 region has the DNA TGTGCCAGCAGCCTACAACAGGGGGCAGGGGAAAAACTGTTTTTT.

The V and J genes are TRBV18 and TRBJ1-4; D call uncertain. The germline CDR1 and CDR2 sequences are KGHSH and LQKENI. The CDR3 sequence is 14 residues long. V lost 2 bases and J lost 5, with 9 bases in between. The CDR3 protein is CASSPGSPNEKLFF. The CDR3 nucleotides read TGTGCCAGCTCACCAGGGTCCCCAAATGAAAAACTGTTTTTT.

The chain recombines TRBV18 with TRBJ1-2; no definite D call. CDR1 and CDR2 from the germline V gene are KGHSH and LQKENI. V lost 2 bases to trimming and J lost 6 bases, with 7 bases between them. The CDR3 loop spans 12 amino acids. In DNA form, the CDR3 reads TGTGCCAGCTCACCATCGAGGAATGGCTACACCTTC. Translation gives CASSPSRNGYTF.

This chain links TRBV5-1 with TRBJ2-1; possible D gene TRBD2, 5 bases. CDR1 is SGHRS, CDR2 YFSETQ, per germline. V shed 0 bases and J shed 4 bases, with 14 bases lying between them. This CDR3 is 16 amino acids long. CDR3: CASSLVASQWYNEQFF. As DNA, the CDR3 is TGCGCCAGCAGCTTGGTAGCTAGCCAATGGTACAATGAGCAGTTCTTC.

Only one count was recorded for this clone. The chain has TRBV5-4 and TRBJ2-7; TRBD2 aligns across 11 bases. V lost 2 bases and J lost 6; bases outside the gene matches: 4. Germline V gene data show CDR1 as SGHNT and CDR2 as YYREEE (reference sequence). The CDR3 is 14 amino acids. CDR3 in amino acids: CASSFRLAGSEQYF. CDR3 nucleotide sequence: TGTGCCAGCAGCTTCCGACTAGCGGGGTCCGAGCAGTACTTC.

A few counts support this clone. The chain combines TRBV5-5 with TRBJ2-1; D is uncertain. Germline CDR1 is SGHKS and CDR2 is YYEKEE (reference sequence). Deletions cut 0 bases from V and 4 bases from J, with 11 bases between. The CDR3 sequence is 15 residues long. As DNA, the CDR3 is TGTGCCAGCAGCTTGGAAAGCCAAACATACAATGAGCAGTTCTTC. Encoded protein: CASSLESQTYNEQFF.

The chain carries TRBV6-9 and TRBJ1-4, with D possibly being TRBD1 (6 bases). The CDR3 consists of 15 residues. Trimming took off 7 bases at V and 5 bases at J, with 17 bases between the two ends. CDR1 is MNHGY and CDR2 is SVAAGI in the germline V gene. In nucleotides, the CDR3 is TGTGCCAGCACGGGGAATTCGGGGGCCAATGAAAAACTGTTTTTT. Translating gives CASTGNSGANEKLFF.

The rearrangement links TRBV5-1 to TRBJ1-1; no definite D call. The length of the CDR3 is 13 residues. V was pared by 1 base and J by 1 base, with 5 bases between. Germline V gene sequence: CDR1 SGHRS, CDR2 YFSETQ. CDR3 sequence reads: CASSLMGNTEAFF. In DNA form, the CDR3 reads TGCGCCAGCAGCTTGATGGGGAACACTGAAGCTTTCTTT.

The chain joins TRBV6-5 to TRBJ2-3, with a tentative D call TRBD2 (6 bases). Per germline, CDR1 MNHEY and CDR2 SVGAGI. Deletions cut 2 bases from V and 4 bases from J, with 10 bases between. The CDR3 is made up of 14 amino acids. CDR3 in amino acids: CASSYGGKADTQYF. For the CDR3, the DNA is TGTGCCAGCAGTTACGGGGGGAAGGCAGATACGCAGTATTTT.

The chain joins TRBV5-5 to TRBJ2-5; D ambiguous. CDR3 length equals 11 residues. The ends were cut back, 4 bases at V and 4 bases at J, with 5 bases in the middle. Germline CDR1 and CDR2: SGHKS and YYEKEE (reference sequence). The CDR3 spells CASSPSETQYF. As DNA, the CDR3 is TGTGCCAGCAGCCCGTCAGAGACCCAGTACTTC.

This clone was seen more than once but under ten times. This sequence joins TRBV4-1 and TRBJ1-5; D not resolved. Trimming stripped 1 base from V and 2 bases from J, with 6 bases between. CDR1 and CDR2 from the germline V gene are MGHRA and YSYEKL. CDR3 length: 14 amino acids. This CDR3 is CASSQGWGNQPQHF. In nucleotides, the CDR3 is TGCGCCAGCAGCCAAGGCTGGGGCAATCAGCCCCAGCATTTT.

The rearrangement links TRBV29-1 to TRBJ2-1, with D tentatively TRBD1 or TRBD2 (5 bases each). There are 14 residues in the CDR3. Germline loops: CDR1 SQVTM, CDR2 ANQGSEA. Between the trimmed V and J ends, which lost 5 bases and 14 bases, there was a span of 25 bases. For the CDR3, the DNA is TGCAGCGTTTCACCCTCGGGACGGCCAACAAAGAAGTTCTTC. Its translation is CSVSPSGRPTKKFF.

The V and J genes are TRBV11-2 and TRBJ1-1; D is perhaps TRBD1 (6 bases). The CDR3 consists of 14 residues. CDR1 is SGHAT and CDR2 is FQNNGV in the germline V gene. The V end was cut by 5 bases, the J end by 3 bases, with 13 bases between. CDR3 sequence: CASSPRGGYTEAFF. CDR3 sequence (DNA): TGTGCCAGCAGCCCCCGAGGGGGTTACACTGAAGCTTTCTTT.

CDR3 in DNA: TGTGCCAGCTCACCGCCGGAAGGGGGTTCACCCCTCCACTTT. This sequence encodes CASSPPEGGSPLHF. The rearrangement joins TRBV18 to TRBJ1-6, with TRBD1 as a possible D gene (6 bases). The CDR3 length is 14 residues. Trimming stripped 3 bases from V and 9 bases from J, with 12 bases between. Germline CDR1 KGHSH, CDR2 LQKENI.

The chain combines TRBV6-5 with TRBJ1-1; D is unresolved. The CDR3 is made up of 11 amino acids. Per germline, CDR1 MNHEY and CDR2 SVGAGI. CDR3 in DNA: TGTGCTATTGGACGGGACACTGAAGCTTTCTTT. Translation gives CAIGRDTEAFF.

J is TRBJ1-2 and V is TRBV11-2; tentatively, D is TRBD1 (5 bases). Germline CDR1 and CDR2: SGHAT and FQNNGV. The CDR3 contains 14 residues. The germline V and J ends were trimmed by 6 bases and 0 bases, with 11 bases remaining between them. In DNA form, the CDR3 reads TGTGCCAGCAGTGCTCAGGGAACTAACTATGGCTACACCTTC. Translation: CASSAQGTNYGYTF.

This chain links TRBV4-1 with TRBJ2-2; 8 nucleotides agree with TRBD2. Germline CDR1 and CDR2: MGHRA and YSYEKL. V lost 5 bases to trimming and J lost 0 bases; unmatched junction nucleotides: 2. There are 15 residues in the CDR3. DNA of the CDR3: TGCGCCAGCAGCTCGCGGGGGGCGAACACCGGGGAGCTGTTTTTT. It is translated as CASSSRGANTGELFF.

A remark on this clone: Other DNA sequences of this sample code for an identical CDR3. V is TRBV9 and J is TRBJ2-7; either TRBD1 or TRBD2 may fit D (5 bases each). Trimming took off 3 bases at V and 2 bases at J, with 24 bases between the two ends. The CDR3 contains 18 residues. The V gene's germline CDR1 is SGDLS and CDR2 YYNGEE. CDR3 bases: TGTGCCAGCAGCGCGGTGGTGGGTGGCCGGGACGGGACCTACGAGCAGTACTTC. Translation gives CASSAVVGGRDGTYEQYF.